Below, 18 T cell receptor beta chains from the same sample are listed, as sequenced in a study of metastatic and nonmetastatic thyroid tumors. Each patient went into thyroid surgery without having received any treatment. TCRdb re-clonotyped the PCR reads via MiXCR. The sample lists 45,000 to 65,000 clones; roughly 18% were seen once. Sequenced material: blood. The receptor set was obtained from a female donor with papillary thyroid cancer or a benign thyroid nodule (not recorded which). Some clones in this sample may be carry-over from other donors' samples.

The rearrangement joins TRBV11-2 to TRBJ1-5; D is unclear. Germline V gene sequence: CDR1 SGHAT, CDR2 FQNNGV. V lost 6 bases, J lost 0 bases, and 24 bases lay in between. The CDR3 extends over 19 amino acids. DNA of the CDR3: TGTGCCAGCAGTTTACAACCTGATGCAATCGGCTATAGCAATCAGCCCCAGCATTTT. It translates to CASSLQPDAIGYSNQPQHF.

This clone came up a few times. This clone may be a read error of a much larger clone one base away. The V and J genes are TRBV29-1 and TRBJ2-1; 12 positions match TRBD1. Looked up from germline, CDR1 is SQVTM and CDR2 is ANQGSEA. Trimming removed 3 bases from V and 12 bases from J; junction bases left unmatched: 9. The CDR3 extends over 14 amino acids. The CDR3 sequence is CSVEVGTGGTGQFF. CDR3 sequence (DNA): TGCAGCGTTGAGGTCGGGACAGGGGGCACTGGGCAGTTCTTC.

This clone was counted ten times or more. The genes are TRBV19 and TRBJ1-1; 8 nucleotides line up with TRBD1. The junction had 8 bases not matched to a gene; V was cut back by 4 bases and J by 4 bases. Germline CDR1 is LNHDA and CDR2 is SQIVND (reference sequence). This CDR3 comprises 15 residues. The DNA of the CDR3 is TGTGCCAGTAGTACCTTAGGACAGGGTACCACTGAAGCTTTCTTT. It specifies CASSTLGQGTTEAFF.

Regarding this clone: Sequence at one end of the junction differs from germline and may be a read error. This CDR3 reads CATSRWTTSYEHYF. The CDR3 DNA reads as TGTGCCACCAGCAGGTGGACTACGTCCTACGAGCATTACTTC. The chain uses TRBV15 and TRBJ2-7; tentatively, D is TRBD2 (6 bases). The CDR3 totals 14 residues. Germline CDR1 reads LNHNV; CDR2 reads YYDKDF (reference sequence).

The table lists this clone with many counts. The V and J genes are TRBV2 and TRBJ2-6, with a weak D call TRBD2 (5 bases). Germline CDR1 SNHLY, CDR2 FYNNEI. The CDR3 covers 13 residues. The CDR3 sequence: CLSSRGGANVLTF. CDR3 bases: TGTCTCTCCTCCCGGGGTGGGGCCAACGTCCTGACTTTC.

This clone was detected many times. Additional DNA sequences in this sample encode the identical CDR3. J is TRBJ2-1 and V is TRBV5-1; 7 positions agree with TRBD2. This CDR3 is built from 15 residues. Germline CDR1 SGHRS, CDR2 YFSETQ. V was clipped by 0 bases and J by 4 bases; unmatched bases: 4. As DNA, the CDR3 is TGCGCCAGCAGCTTGGGGTCTAGCGGTTACAATGAGCAGTTCTTC. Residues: CASSLGSSGYNEQFF.

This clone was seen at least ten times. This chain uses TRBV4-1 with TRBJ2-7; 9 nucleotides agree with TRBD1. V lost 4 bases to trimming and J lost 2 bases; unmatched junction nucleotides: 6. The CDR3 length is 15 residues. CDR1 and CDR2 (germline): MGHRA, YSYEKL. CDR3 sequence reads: CASSPTWDRAYEQYF. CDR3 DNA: TGCGCCAGCAGCCCGACCTGGGACAGGGCCTACGAGCAGTACTTC.

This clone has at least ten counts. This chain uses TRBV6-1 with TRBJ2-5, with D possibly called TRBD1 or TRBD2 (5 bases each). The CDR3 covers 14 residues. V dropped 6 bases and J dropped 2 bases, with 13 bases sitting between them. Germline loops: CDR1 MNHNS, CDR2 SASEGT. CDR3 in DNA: TGTGCCAGCAGGCAACCTGGGGGTCAAGAGACCCAGTACTTC. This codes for CASRQPGGQETQYF.

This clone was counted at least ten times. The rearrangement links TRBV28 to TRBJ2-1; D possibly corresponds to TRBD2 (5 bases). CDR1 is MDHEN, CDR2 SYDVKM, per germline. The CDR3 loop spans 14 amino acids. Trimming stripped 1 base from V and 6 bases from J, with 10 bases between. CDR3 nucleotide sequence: TGTGCCAGCAGTTTATTGAGGGCCCCCAATGAGCAGTTCTTC. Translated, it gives CASSLLRAPNEQFF.

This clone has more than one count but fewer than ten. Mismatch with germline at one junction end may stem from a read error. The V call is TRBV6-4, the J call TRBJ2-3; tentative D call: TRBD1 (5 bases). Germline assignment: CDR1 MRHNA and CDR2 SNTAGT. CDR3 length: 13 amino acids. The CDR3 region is CASSVTDTDTQYF. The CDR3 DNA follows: TGTGCCAGCAGTGTGACAGACACAGATACGCAGTATTTC.

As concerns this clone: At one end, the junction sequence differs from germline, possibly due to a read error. The CDR3 DNA reads TGCATCGTTGGGACCCGGAACTACCTGAACACTGAAGCTTTCTTT. This codes for CIVGTRNYLNTEAFF. The J gene is TRBJ1-1, the V gene TRBV29-1; TRBD1 might be the D (5 bases). This CDR3 spans 15 amino acids. Germline CDR1 SQVTM, CDR2 ANQGSEA.

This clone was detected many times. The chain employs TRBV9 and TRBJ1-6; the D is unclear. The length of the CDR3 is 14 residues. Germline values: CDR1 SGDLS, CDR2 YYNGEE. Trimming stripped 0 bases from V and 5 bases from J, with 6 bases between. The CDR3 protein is CASSVVVDNSPLHF. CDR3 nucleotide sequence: TGTGCCAGCAGCGTAGTTGTAGATAATTCACCCCTCCACTTT.

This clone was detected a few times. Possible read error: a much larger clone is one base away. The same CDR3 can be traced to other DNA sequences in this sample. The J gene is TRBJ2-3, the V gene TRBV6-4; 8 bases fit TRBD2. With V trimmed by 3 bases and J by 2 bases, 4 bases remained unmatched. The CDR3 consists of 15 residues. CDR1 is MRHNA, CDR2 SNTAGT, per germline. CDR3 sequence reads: CASSESGGATDTQYF. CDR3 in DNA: TGTGCCAGCAGTGAGTCCGGGGGGGCCACAGATACGCAGTATTTT.

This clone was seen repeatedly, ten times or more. The CDR3 bases are TGTGCCAGCAGCCAAGTCACAAACGAGCAGTACTTC. Its translation is CASSQVTNEQYF. The chain recombines TRBV3-1 with TRBJ2-7; D call uncertain. The CDR3 consists of 12 residues. CDR1 and CDR2 from the germline V gene are LGHDT and YNNKEL (reference sequence). Trimming stripped 1 base from V and 5 bases from J, with 6 bases between.

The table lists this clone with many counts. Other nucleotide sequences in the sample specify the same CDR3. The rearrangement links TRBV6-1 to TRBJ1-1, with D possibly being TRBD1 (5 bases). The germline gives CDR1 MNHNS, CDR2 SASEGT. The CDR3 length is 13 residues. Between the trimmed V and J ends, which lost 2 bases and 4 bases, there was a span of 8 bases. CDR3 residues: CASSERQGTEAFF. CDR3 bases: TGTGCCAGCAGTGAACGGCAGGGCACTGAAGCTTTCTTT.

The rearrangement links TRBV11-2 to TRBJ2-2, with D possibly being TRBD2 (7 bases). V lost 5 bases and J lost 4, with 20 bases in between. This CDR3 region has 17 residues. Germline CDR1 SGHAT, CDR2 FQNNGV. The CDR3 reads CASSPGLGGPFTGELFF. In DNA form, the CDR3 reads TGTGCCAGCAGCCCCGGACTAGGGGGACCCTTCACCGGGGAGCTGTTTTTT.

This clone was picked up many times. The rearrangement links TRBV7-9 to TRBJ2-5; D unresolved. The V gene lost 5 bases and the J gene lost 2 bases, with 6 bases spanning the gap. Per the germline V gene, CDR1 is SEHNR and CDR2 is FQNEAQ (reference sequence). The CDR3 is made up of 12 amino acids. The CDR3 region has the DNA TGTGCCAGCAGCCAGAAGCAAGAGACCCAGTACTTC. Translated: CASSQKQETQYF.

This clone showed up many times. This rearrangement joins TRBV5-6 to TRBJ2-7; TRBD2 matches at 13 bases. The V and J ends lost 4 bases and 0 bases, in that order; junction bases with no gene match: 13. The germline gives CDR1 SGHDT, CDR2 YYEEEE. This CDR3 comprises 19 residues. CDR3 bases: TGTGCCAGCAGCGCCCTGACTAGCGGGAGGACCTTGAGCTCCTACGAGCAGTACTTC. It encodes CASSALTSGRTLSSYEQYF.